The 32 T cell receptor beta chains reported below all come from one sample, sequenced in a study of cytomegalovirus exposure and HLA in healthy donors. PCR employed 60 Vbeta and 13 Jbeta primers. Profiling relied on immunoSEQ multiplex PCR, and the TCRdb table lists in-frame clones only, not all of them. This table has roughly 89,000 clones, about three quarters appearing once. Material for sequencing was PBMCs. These receptors came from a man younger than 40 in good health and CMV-seropositive.

This rearrangement joins TRBV7-9 to TRBJ1-6; maybe TRBD1 (6 bases). V shed 5 bases and J shed 3 bases, with 14 bases lying between them. Per germline, CDR1 SEHNR and CDR2 FQNEAQ (reference sequence). This CDR3 is built from 16 residues. This CDR3 is CASSKDSLFYNSPLHF. Here the CDR3 DNA reads TGTGCCAGCAGCAAGGACAGTCTATTCTATAATTCACCCCTCCACTTT.

This chain uses TRBV9 with TRBJ2-2; possible D gene TRBD2, 7 bases. Trimming removed 0 bases from V and 1 base from J, with 16 bases in between. The CDR3 extends over 18 amino acids. The V gene's germline CDR1 is SGDLS and CDR2 YYNGEE. CDR3 sequence (DNA): TGTGCCAGCAGCGTAGTAGCGGGCGGCAGGGGGAACACCGGGGAGCTGTTTTTT. It codes for CASSVVAGGRGNTGELFF.

Here the CDR3 reads CASSQGQTSGANVLTF. The DNA of the CDR3 is TGTGCCAGCAGCCAGGGACAGACCTCTGGGGCCAACGTCCTGACTTTC. The chain carries TRBV9 and TRBJ2-6, with 7 nucleotides matching TRBD1. Germline V CDR1 and CDR2: SGDLS, YYNGEE. Trimming at V came to 4 bases and at J to 0 bases, leaving 4 bases not matched to a gene. The CDR3 is made up of 16 amino acids.

The chain joins TRBV9 to TRBJ1-4, with TRBD1 matching 7 bases. V was pared by 3 bases and J by 4 bases, with 9 bases of the junction left unmatched. The germline CDR1 and CDR2 sequences are SGDLS and YYNGEE. The CDR3 length is 16 residues. The CDR3 region is CASSANSGQFNEKLFF. CDR3 bases: TGTGCCAGCAGCGCAAATTCGGGACAGTTTAATGAAAAACTGTTTTTT.

V and J are TRBV15 and TRBJ1-1; 7 bases map to TRBD1. This CDR3 is built from 16 residues. V trimming: 0 bases; J trimming: 3 bases; junction bases outside the gene matches: 7. Germline V CDR1 and CDR2: LNHNV, YYDKDF (reference sequence). The DNA of the CDR3 is TGTGCCACCAGCAGAGATTTACCTGACAGGGACACTGAAGCTTTCTTT. It is translated as CATSRDLPDRDTEAFF.

The V gene is TRBV4-3, the J gene TRBJ2-1; D gene uncertain. Germline V lookup: CDR1 LGHNA, CDR2 YSLEER. CDR3 length: 17 amino acids. The V and J ends lost 0 bases and 4 bases respectively, with 16 bases between them. The CDR3 nucleotides read TGCGCCAGCAGCCAAGATCCGGGTCCCACCCTATACAATGAGCAGTTCTTC. Its translation is CASSQDPGPTLYNEQFF.

The V gene is TRBV10-3, the J gene TRBJ1-5; 8 positions match TRBD1. After removal of 7 bases from V and 0 bases from J, the junction contained 8 bases not matched to a gene. This CDR3 contains 16 residues. Germline V CDR1 and CDR2: ENHRY, SYGVKD. The CDR3 DNA reads as TGTGCCATCAAGTCCGGACAGGGCGATAGCAATCAGCCCCAGCATTTT. Its protein is CAIKSGQGDSNQPQHF.

This chain connects TRBV7-3 to TRBJ1-1; TRBD1 might be the D (5 bases). Germline V gene data show CDR1 as SGHTA and CDR2 as FQGTGA. The CDR3 consists of 13 residues. V was clipped by 4 bases and J by 0 bases, with 6 bases between them. In DNA form, the CDR3 reads TGTGCCAGCAGCTCGACAGTGAACACTGAAGCTTTCTTT. Translation: CASSSTVNTEAFF.

The chain links TRBV6-1 to TRBJ2-5, with a weak D call TRBD2 (6 bases). This CDR3 has 13 amino acids. The ends were cut back, 6 bases at V and 0 bases at J, with 8 bases in the middle. Germline CDR1 is MNHNS and CDR2 is SASEGT. The CDR3: CASRRENQETQYF. The CDR3 nucleotides are TGTGCCAGCAGACGGGAGAACCAAGAGACCCAGTACTTC.

This chain uses TRBV11-2 with TRBJ1-2; 8 bases fit TRBD1. With V trimmed by 5 bases and J by 3 bases, 2 bases remained unmatched. The germline V gene has CDR1 SGHAT and CDR2 FQNNGV. The CDR3 runs to 13 residues. CDR3 sequence reads: CASSPGQDYGYTF. The CDR3 DNA is TGTGCCAGCAGCCCGGGACAGGACTATGGCTACACCTTC.

This chain connects TRBV5-1 to TRBJ2-2, with D unclear. CDR1 and CDR2 (germline): SGHRS, YFSETQ. The CDR3 spans 14 residues. The V gene lost 2 bases and the J gene lost 1 base, with 6 bases spanning the gap. DNA of the CDR3: TGCGCCAGCAGCTTATCAGGGAACACCGGGGAGCTGTTTTTT. Translated: CASSLSGNTGELFF.

This chain joins TRBV18 and TRBJ1-4; D perhaps matches TRBD1 (5 bases). V shed 6 bases and J shed 5 bases, with 10 bases lying between them. CDR1 and CDR2 from the germline V gene are KGHSH and LQKENI. The CDR3 totals 13 residues. The CDR3: CASSRDSNEKLFF. CDR3 nucleotides: TGTGCCAGCTCCCGGGACTCAAATGAAAAACTGTTTTTT.

The J gene is TRBJ1-1, the V gene TRBV15; tentatively, D is TRBD1 (6 bases). Trimming stripped 2 bases from V and 1 base from J, with 17 bases between. From germline, CDR1 is LNHNV and CDR2 YYDKDF (reference sequence). This CDR3 is built from 17 residues. DNA of the CDR3: TGTGCCACCAGCAGACATGGGGGCAGGACGGCGAACACTGAAGCTTTCTTT. It codes for CATSRHGGRTANTEAFF.

The chain carries TRBV27 and TRBJ2-2, with D perhaps matching TRBD2 (6 bases). Trimming took 4 bases from V and 0 from J, leaving 6 bases between them. The CDR3 runs 14 residues. Germline V gene data show CDR1 as MNHEY and CDR2 as SMNVEV (reference sequence). CDR3 nucleotides: TGTGCCAGCAGTTCGGGGGCGAACACCGGGGAGCTGTTTTTT. Translated, it gives CASSSGANTGELFF.

The V call is TRBV6-1, the J call TRBJ1-5; D might be TRBD1 (5 bases). The V gene's germline CDR1 is MNHNS and CDR2 SASEGT. This CDR3 has 14 amino acids. Deletions cut 2 bases from V and 7 bases from J, with 12 bases between. CDR3 coding DNA: TGTGCCAGCAGTGAAATACAGGAAATACAGCCCCAGCATTTT. Its translation is CASSEIQEIQPQHF.

The chain has TRBV6-1 and TRBJ1-5; TRBD1 aligns across 7 bases. Germline CDR1 is MNHNS and CDR2 is SASEGT. The ends lost 5 bases at V and 3 bases at J; junction bases unmatched: 4. This CDR3 has 14 residues. CDR3 nucleotides: TGTGCCAGCAGTTCGACAGGGTCCAATCAGCCCCAGCATTTT. Translated, it gives CASSSTGSNQPQHF.

This chain links TRBV4-1 with TRBJ2-7; D call uncertain. This CDR3 comprises 13 residues. Germline CDR1 reads MGHRA; CDR2 reads YSYEKL. Deletions cut 0 bases from V and 3 bases from J, with 6 bases between. The CDR3 loop reads CASSQESGYEQYF. The CDR3 DNA follows: TGCGCCAGCAGCCAAGAGTCAGGCTACGAGCAGTACTTC.

CDR3 sequence: CASSPGRSYGYTF. The DNA for the CDR3 is TGCGCCAGCAGCCCTGGGAGAAGCTATGGCTACACCTTC. The genes are TRBV4-3 and TRBJ1-2, with D uncertain. Germline V CDR1 and CDR2: LGHNA, YSLEER. Trimming stripped 4 bases from V and 4 bases from J, with 10 bases between. The CDR3 has 13 residues.

The rearrangement joins TRBV4-3 to TRBJ1-2; 7 positions agree with TRBD1. V lost 0 bases to trimming and J lost 4 bases; unmatched junction nucleotides: 2. The germline V gene has CDR1 LGHNA and CDR2 YSLEER. There are 14 residues in the CDR3. The DNA for the CDR3 is TGCGCCAGCAGCCAAGATACAGGGGCCTATGGCTACACCTTC. Protein sequence: CASSQDTGAYGYTF.

This clone was observed a few times. The chain carries TRBV2 and TRBJ2-2; 8 positions match TRBD1. Germline CDR1 SNHLY, CDR2 FYNNEI. This CDR3 contains 17 residues. V lost 6 bases and J lost 3; bases outside the gene matches: 12. DNA of the CDR3: TGTGCCAGCAGCCCGTTGACAGGGGTTATTCACACCGGGGAGCTGTTTTTT. Translation gives CASSPLTGVIHTGELFF. The complete variable domain, with remaining parts taken from reference TRBV2 and TRBJ2-2, reads EPEVTQTPSHQVTQMGQEVILRCVPISNHLYFYWYRQILGQKVEFLVSFYNNEISEKSEIFDDQFSVERPDGSNFTLKIRSTKLEDSAMYFCASSPLTGVIHTGELFFGEGSRLTVL.

V is TRBV5-1 and J is TRBJ2-4, with a tentative D call TRBD1 (5 bases). CDR1 is SGHRS and CDR2 is YFSETQ in the germline V gene. V was shortened by 0 bases and J by 8 bases, with 15 bases between the two germline ends. The CDR3 is made up of 15 amino acids. This CDR3 is CASSLAAGSAHIQYF. The CDR3 DNA reads TGCGCCAGCAGCTTGGCCGCAGGGTCAGCGCACATTCAGTACTTC.

The chain recombines TRBV12-5 with TRBJ2-6; the D is unclear. Trimming shortened V by 0 bases and J by 4 bases, and 10 bases separated the two germline ends. This CDR3 spans 16 amino acids. Germline V CDR1 and CDR2: LGHNT, FRNRAP. CDR3 nucleotide sequence: TGTGCTAGTGGTTTGGTATCTTTCGGGGGGGCCAACGTCCTGACTTTC. Protein: CASGLVSFGGANVLTF.

The rearrangement uses TRBV9 and TRBJ1-1; unclear D gene. Germline V gene lookup returns CDR1 SGDLS and CDR2 YYNGEE. V lost 4 bases and J 0 bases, leaving 10 bases between the germline ends. The CDR3 length is 14 residues. CDR3 coding DNA: TGTGCCAGCAGCCCTACAGTGATGAACACTGAAGCTTTCTTT. As protein: CASSPTVMNTEAFF. The full variable domain, with the rest looked up from reference TRBV9 and TRBJ1-1, is DSGVTQTPKHLITATGQRVTLRCSPRSGDLSVYWYQQSLDQGLQFLIQYYNGEERAKGNILERFSAQQFPDLHSELNLSSLELGDSALYFCASSPTVMNTEAFFGQGTRLTVV.

This sequence joins TRBV5-5 and TRBJ1-1; D is uncertain. The CDR3 loop spans 16 amino acids. Germline V CDR1 and CDR2: SGHKS, YYEKEE (reference sequence). The V end lost 4 bases, the J end lost 0 bases, and 16 bases lay between the germline ends. Written as DNA, the CDR3 is TGTGCCAGCAGCACTCCCGTTAATACTATGAACACTGAAGCTTTCTTT. It specifies CASSTPVNTMNTEAFF.

V and J are TRBV28 and TRBJ1-5, with D unclear. The CDR3 is 11 residues long. The V gene lost 3 bases and the J gene lost 6 bases, with 3 bases spanning the gap. Germline V gives CDR1 MDHEN, CDR2 SYDVKM. CDR3 sequence: CASSFGQPQHF. As DNA, the CDR3 is TGTGCCAGCAGTTTCGGTCAGCCCCAGCATTTT.

This chain links TRBV30 with TRBJ1-1, with 9 bases aligning to TRBD1. Germline CDR1 and CDR2: GTSNPN and SVGIG (reference sequence). The CDR3 totals 16 residues. Trimming at V came to 7 bases and at J to 4 bases, leaving 16 bases not matched to a gene. DNA for the CDR3: TGTGCCTCAACCAGAACAGGGGGCGGCTTTGGCACTGAAGCTTTCTTT. Amino acid sequence: CASTRTGGGFGTEAFF.

This clone was seen only a few times. The V and J genes are TRBV6-5 and TRBJ1-4, with 9 bases aligning to TRBD1. The CDR3 consists of 14 residues. The germline CDR1 and CDR2 sequences are MNHEY and SVGAGI. V was clipped by 6 bases and J by 6 bases; unmatched bases: 5. The CDR3 coding sequence is TGTGCCAGCAGCTTCAGGACAGGGGATGAAAAACTGTTTTTT. It translates to CASSFRTGDEKLFF.

This clone has more than one count but fewer than ten. The V and J genes are TRBV9 and TRBJ2-1; possible D gene TRBD2, 7 bases. V dropped 2 bases and J dropped 3 bases, with 18 bases sitting between them. There are 17 residues in the CDR3. The germline gives CDR1 SGDLS, CDR2 YYNGEE. For the CDR3, the DNA is TGTGCCAGCAGCGTGTCGGCTCGGGGGGCTGACTACAATGAGCAGTTCTTC. This codes for CASSVSARGADYNEQFF.

The V gene is TRBV28, the J gene TRBJ2-3, with 9 nucleotides matching TRBD2. The germline gives CDR1 MDHEN, CDR2 SYDVKM. The ends lost 5 bases at V and 2 bases at J; junction bases unmatched: 11. The CDR3 extends over 17 amino acids. The CDR3 reads CASSPRVAGEDTDTQYF. The CDR3 DNA is TGTGCCAGCAGTCCCCGGGTAGCGGGGGAGGACACAGATACGCAGTATTTT.

This clone is a singleton in its sample. The gene calls are TRBV18 and TRBJ1-4; 8 bases align to TRBD1. Germline V gene lookup returns CDR1 KGHSH and CDR2 LQKENI. The J segment lost 2 bases and the V segment lost 4 bases, leaving 3 bases of the junction unmatched. The CDR3 extends over 15 amino acids. The CDR3 DNA reads as TGTGCCAGCTCACTCCGACAGGGGACTAATGAAAAACTGTTTTTT. Translated, it gives CASSLRQGTNEKLFF.

The chain combines TRBV7-9 with TRBJ1-4; D may be TRBD1 (5 bases). Germline V gene lookup returns CDR1 SEHNR and CDR2 FQNEAQ (reference sequence). The CDR3 is made up of 16 amino acids. Between the trimmed V and J ends, which lost 1 base and 2 bases, there was a span of 11 bases. CDR3 sequence reads: CASSLEPGRTNEKLFF. The CDR3 nucleotides read TGTGCCAGCAGCTTAGAACCAGGGAGGACTAATGAAAAACTGTTTTTT.

The chain is built from TRBV7-3 and TRBJ2-1, with 11 bases aligning to TRBD2. V lost 3 bases and J lost 10; bases outside the gene matches: 8. CDR1 is SGHTA, CDR2 FQGTGA, per germline. This CDR3 is built from 15 residues. The CDR3 loop reads CASSFSSSGGSEQFF. DNA of the CDR3: TGTGCCAGCAGCTTCTCGTCTAGCGGGGGGAGCGAGCAGTTCTTC. The variable domain in full, completed from reference TRBV7-3 and TRBJ2-1, reads GAGVSQTPSNKVTEKGKYVELRCDPISGHTALYWYRQSLGQGPEFLIYFQGTGAADDSGLPNDRFFAVRPEGSVSTLKIQRTERGDSAVYLCASSFSSSGGSEQFFGPGTRLTVL.